A single sample gave rise to the 31 T cell receptor beta chains below, sequenced in a study of shared T cell receptors in the human thymus (dated by TCRdb to about 2021). The receptor library was made with the immunoSEQ multiplex PCR assay. TCRdb took over this immuneACCESS table, retaining in-frame rearrangements with V and J assigned. Such tables are incomplete; in checked studies, under half of the missing clones stem from an unresolved V gene, and the remainder is unexplained. The sample data list hundreds of thousands of clones, and roughly 94% of these were observed just once. The top ten hold approximately 0.02% of the sample. Specimen: thymocytes. The receptor source for this set is a human donor.

The chain combines TRBV15 with TRBJ2-7, with 10 bases aligning to TRBD1. The CDR3 runs 15 residues. Germline assignment: CDR1 LNHNV and CDR2 YYDKDF (reference sequence). Trimming at V came to 5 bases and at J to 5 bases, leaving 9 bases not matched to a gene. CDR3: CATSGGQGRVNEQYF. The CDR3 DNA sequence: TGTGCCACCAGCGGGGGACAGGGGAGAGTCAACGAGCAGTACTTC.

The rearrangement links TRBV7-4 to TRBJ1-2, with TRBD1 matching 8 bases. Germline-derived CDR1 and CDR2 are SGHVT and SQSDAQ. V gave up 0 bases and J gave up 9 bases; unmatched junction bases: 12. This CDR3 contains 16 residues. The CDR3, as DNA: TGTGCCAGCAGCTTAGCCTGGGTAGGACAGGGCAGGTGCTACACCTTC. It encodes CASSLAWVGQGRCYTF.

The chain is built from TRBV30 and TRBJ2-1; weak D call: TRBD2 (7 bases). CDR1 is GTSNPN, CDR2 SVGIG, per germline (reference sequence). The CDR3 extends over 17 amino acids. V was shortened by 2 bases and J by 1 base, with 18 bases between the two germline ends. CDR3 coding DNA: TGTGCCTGGAGTACCACTCACAGGGAGGGGTCCTACAATGAGCAGTTCTTC. It yields the protein CAWSTTHREGSYNEQFF.

The J gene is TRBJ1-5, the V gene TRBV27; 8 bases are shared with TRBD1. This CDR3 region has 14 residues. Trimming removed 6 bases from V and 9 bases from J; junction bases left unmatched: 10. Germline V CDR1 and CDR2: MNHEY, SMNVEV (reference sequence). DNA for the CDR3: TGTGCCAGCAGACCCAGGGGGCAGGTGGTGCCCCAGCATTTT. It encodes CASRPRGQVVPQHF.

The CDR3 DNA reads as TGTGCCAGCGAGGGACAGGCGGATGGCTACACCTTC. It encodes CASEGQADGYTF. This chain uses TRBV28 with TRBJ1-2, with 8 bases lining up with TRBD1. V was clipped by 8 bases and J by 6 bases; unmatched bases: 5. The CDR3 extends over 12 amino acids. Looked up from germline, CDR1 is MDHEN and CDR2 is SYDVKM.

This chain joins TRBV7-2 and TRBJ2-5; D remains unclear. Looked up from germline, CDR1 is SGHTA and CDR2 is FQGNSA. The CDR3 has 12 residues. Trimming pared 2 bases from V and 5 bases from J, leaving 6 bases between. Here the CDR3 DNA reads TGTGCCAGCAGCTTAAGTAGGGAGACCCAGTACTTC. Translated: CASSLSRETQYF.

The chain recombines TRBV10-1 with TRBJ1-1; 7 bases agree with TRBD1. V lost 3 bases to trimming and J lost 3 bases; unmatched junction nucleotides: 10. The CDR3 totals 16 residues. Looked up from germline, CDR1 is WNHNN and CDR2 is SYGVQD (reference sequence). CDR3 DNA sequence: TGCGCCAGCAGTGACTCTTGGGACAGTTCACACACTGAAGCTTTCTTT. Amino acid sequence: CASSDSWDSSHTEAFF.

In its sample, this clone was seen once. This chain connects TRBV29-1 to TRBJ2-3; D not resolved. Between the trimmed V and J ends, which lost 4 bases and 1 base, there was a span of 15 bases. Germline V gene sequence: CDR1 SQVTM, CDR2 ANQGSEA. The CDR3 contains 15 residues. CDR3 DNA: TGCAGCGTTGTCCAGTGGATTATAGGCACAGATACGCAGTATTTT. It translates to CSVVQWIIGTDTQYF.

This rearrangement joins TRBV5-1 to TRBJ2-5; 10 bases are a match to TRBD2. V shed 4 bases, J shed 1 base, and the junction held 4 bases outside the gene matches. This CDR3 spans 15 amino acids. Germline CDR1 reads SGHRS; CDR2 reads YFSETQ. The CDR3 DNA reads as TGCGCCAGCAGCCCCGGACTAGCGGTCCAAGAGACCCAGTACTTC. The encoded protein is CASSPGLAVQETQYF.

The chain combines TRBV10-1 with TRBJ2-7; 10 bases align to TRBD1. This CDR3 comprises 17 residues. The junction had 16 bases not matched to a gene; V was cut back by 8 bases and J by 3 bases. CDR1 is WNHNN, CDR2 SYGVQD, per germline (reference sequence). CDR3 region: CASSHLSRDRGLYEQYF. CDR3 sequence (DNA): TGCGCCAGCTCTCACTTGTCCCGGGACAGGGGCCTCTACGAGCAGTACTTC.

This clone was seen a single time. The rearrangement joins TRBV11-3 to TRBJ2-1; D unresolved. Germline CDR1 and CDR2: SGHNT and YENEEA. The CDR3 has 14 residues. V shed 6 bases and J shed 6 bases, with 15 bases lying between them. The DNA for the CDR3 is TGTGCCAGCAGTACCGAAGGAAGACGCAATGAGCAGTTCTTC. This sequence encodes CASSTEGRRNEQFF.

The rearrangement uses TRBV7-3 and TRBJ2-7; D is uncertain. Germline V gives CDR1 SGHTA, CDR2 FQGTGA. The CDR3 sequence is 15 residues long. V was cut by 1 base and J by 2 bases, with 12 bases left in between. The CDR3 here is CASSLSPLSPYEQYF. CDR3 coding DNA: TGTGCCAGCAGCTTAAGCCCCTTGTCGCCCTACGAGCAGTACTTC.

The chain carries TRBV19 and TRBJ2-1; D is possibly TRBD2 (6 bases). This CDR3 is 14 amino acids long. Germline loops: CDR1 LNHDA, CDR2 SQIVND (reference sequence). V lost 10 bases and J 8 bases, leaving 21 bases between the germline ends. CDR3 protein: CATSRLVPRDEQFF. CDR3 DNA sequence: TGTGCCACCTCGAGACTAGTCCCCAGGGATGAGCAGTTCTTC.

This chain joins TRBV10-1 and TRBJ2-7; 7 bases fit TRBD2. The V gene's germline CDR1 is WNHNN and CDR2 SYGVQD (reference sequence). V shed 0 bases and J 0 bases; nucleotides not matched to a gene: 2. This CDR3 is built from 15 residues. The CDR3 loop reads CASSESGGSSYEQYF. The CDR3 nucleotides are TGCGCCAGCAGTGAGTCGGGCGGGAGCTCCTACGAGCAGTACTTC.

The chain has TRBV19 and TRBJ1-5; the D gene is possibly TRBD1 (5 bases). The CDR3 loop spans 16 amino acids. The V gene lost 3 bases and the J gene lost 2 bases, with 14 bases spanning the gap. The V gene's germline CDR1 is LNHDA and CDR2 SQIVND (reference sequence). CDR3 residues: CASSIRRIGGNQPQHF. The CDR3 DNA reads as TGTGCCAGTAGTATCAGGCGGATAGGGGGCAATCAGCCCCAGCATTTT.

The J gene is TRBJ2-6, the V gene TRBV6-5; no definite D call. Germline CDR1 reads MNHEY; CDR2 reads SVGAGI. The CDR3 length is 16 residues. With 2 bases removed from V and 0 bases from J, the gap between germline ends came to 8 bases. The CDR3 region is CASSYGRLSGANVLTF. DNA of the CDR3: TGTGCCAGCAGTTACGGGCGGCTCTCTGGGGCCAACGTCCTGACTTTC.

The chain couples TRBV7-8 to TRBJ1-1; 8 positions agree with TRBD1. The CDR3 contains 16 residues. Germline trimming cut 5 bases from V and 0 bases from J; bases unmatched to any gene: 8. Germline loops: CDR1 SGHVS, CDR2 FQNEAQ. The CDR3 spells CASSPGTGVLNTEAFF. The CDR3 DNA follows: TGTGCCAGCAGCCCTGGGACAGGCGTTCTGAACACTGAAGCTTTCTTT.

CDR3 sequence reads: CASSSPLGAFF. The CDR3 DNA reads as TGTGCCAGCAGTTCGCCTCTTGGAGCTTTCTTT. The J gene is TRBJ1-1, the V gene TRBV5-5; D is undetermined. The CDR3 totals 11 residues. V lost 5 bases and J 10 bases, leaving 12 bases between the germline ends. Germline CDR1 is SGHKS and CDR2 is YYEKEE (reference sequence).

The chain couples TRBV5-1 to TRBJ2-7, with 8 positions matching TRBD2. With 2 bases clipped from V and 0 bases from J, the junction kept 13 bases outside the gene matches. The CDR3 covers 18 residues. The germline V gene has CDR1 SGHRS and CDR2 YFSETQ. DNA of the CDR3: TGCGCCAGCAGCTTCGGGGGGGTTTTGCGTGAATACTCCTACGAGCAGTACTTC. Its translation is CASSFGGVLREYSYEQYF.

The chain employs TRBV2 and TRBJ2-5, with 9 bases identical to TRBD1. CDR3 length: 14 amino acids. Germline V CDR1 and CDR2: SNHLY, FYNNEI. The trim removed 3 bases at V and 4 bases at J, leaving 3 bases unmatched. The CDR3 is CASSDDRGLETQYF. CDR3 nucleotides: TGTGCCAGCAGTGACGACAGGGGGTTAGAGACCCAGTACTTC. Supplemented by reference TRBV2 and TRBJ2-5, the full variable domain reads EPEVTQTPSHQVTQMGQEVILRCVPISNHLYFYWYRQILGQKVEFLVSFYNNEISEKSEIFDDQFSVERPDGSNFTLKIRSTKLEDSAMYFCASSDDRGLETQYFGPGTRLLVL.

This chain's CDR3 is CAWSVQAANSPLHF. The DNA for the CDR3 is TGTGCCTGGAGTGTACAAGCCGCGAATTCACCCCTCCACTTT. This chain joins TRBV30 and TRBJ1-6; D not certain. Germline V CDR1 and CDR2: GTSNPN, SVGIG (reference sequence). Trimming cost V 0 bases and J 7 bases, with 10 bases left between them. The CDR3 spans 14 residues.

V is TRBV15 and J is TRBJ1-2, with 7 bases fitting TRBD1. V lost 5 bases, J lost 1 base, and 13 bases stayed unmatched. The CDR3 covers 17 residues. Germline CDR1 reads LNHNV; CDR2 reads YYDKDF (reference sequence). CDR3 in amino acids: CATSRWARQGYNYGYTF. CDR3 bases: TGTGCCACCAGCCGGTGGGCTAGACAGGGTTATAACTATGGCTACACCTTC.

The genes are TRBV5-1 and TRBJ2-6; D is unresolved. The CDR3 is 13 residues long. CDR1 and CDR2 (germline): SGHRS, YFSETQ. V shed 4 bases and J shed 2 bases, with 4 bases lying between them. CDR3 residues: CASSLPGANVLTF. CDR3 bases: TGCGCCAGCAGCCTCCCTGGGGCCAACGTCCTGACTTTC.

The chain is built from TRBV6-1 and TRBJ2-5; 10 positions agree with TRBD1. V lost 7 bases to trimming and J lost 3 bases; unmatched junction nucleotides: 8. Germline-derived CDR1 and CDR2 are MNHNS and SASEGT. The CDR3 contains 15 residues. The CDR3 spells CASNSPGQGKETQYF. Written as DNA, the CDR3 is TGTGCCAGCAATAGCCCGGGACAGGGGAAAGAGACCCAGTACTTC.

The genes are TRBV27 and TRBJ1-5; D remains ambiguous. The germline gives CDR1 MNHEY, CDR2 SMNVEV (reference sequence). Between the trimmed V and J ends, which lost 3 bases and 2 bases, there was a span of 14 bases. There are 16 residues in the CDR3. The CDR3 here is CASSFLGLGGNQPQHF. CDR3 coding DNA: TGTGCCAGCAGTTTCCTTGGGCTCGGGGGCAATCAGCCCCAGCATTTT.

This sequence joins TRBV5-1 and TRBJ1-2; D perhaps matches TRBD1 (5 bases). Germline V gene sequence: CDR1 SGHRS, CDR2 YFSETQ. The CDR3 contains 15 residues. Deletions cut 0 bases from V and 0 bases from J, with 9 bases between. The CDR3, as DNA: TGCGCCAGCAGCTTGGGCGGGGCAGCTAACTATGGCTACACCTTC. Translating it yields CASSLGGAANYGYTF.

This chain joins TRBV7-9 and TRBJ1-1, with no clear D. CDR3 length: 13 amino acids. Germline V gene lookup returns CDR1 SEHNR and CDR2 FQNEAQ (reference sequence). V was cut by 1 base and J by 6 bases, with 9 bases left in between. The CDR3 nucleotides are TGTGCCAGCAGCTTAGGACATTTCGCTGAAGCTTTCTTT. As protein: CASSLGHFAEAFF.

This rearrangement joins TRBV7-2 to TRBJ2-7, with a tentative D call TRBD2 (5 bases). This CDR3 is built from 13 residues. The ends were cut back, 5 bases at V and 3 bases at J, with 11 bases in the middle. Germline CDR1 reads SGHTA; CDR2 reads FQGNSA. The CDR3 region is CASSRSALYEQYF. In nucleotides, the CDR3 is TGTGCCAGCAGCCGTAGCGCACTCTACGAGCAGTACTTC. Combining the CDR3 with reference TRBV7-2 and TRBJ2-7 gives the whole variable domain GAGVSQSPSNKVTEKGKDVELRCDPISGHTALYWYRQSLGQGLEFLIYFQGNSAPDKSGLPSDRFSAERTGGSVSTLTIQRTQQEDSAVYLCASSRSALYEQYFGPGTRLTVT.

J is TRBJ2-5 and V is TRBV7-2, with unresolved D. Germline V gene data show CDR1 as SGHTA and CDR2 as FQGNSA. The length of the CDR3 is 11 residues. The V end was cut by 5 bases, the J end by 5 bases, with 6 bases between. In nucleotides, the CDR3 is TGTGCCAGCAGCCGCCCTGAGACCCAGTACTTC. It is translated as CASSRPETQYF.

The chain uses TRBV5-6 and TRBJ2-2, with D tentatively TRBD2 (5 bases). Germline CDR1 and CDR2: SGHDT and YYEEEE. The V end lost 1 base, the J end lost 6 bases, and 13 bases lay between the germline ends. The CDR3 totals 15 residues. The CDR3 nucleotides read TGTGCCAGCAGCTTGCAGCGGACGAGGGCCGGGGAGCTGTTTTTT. Encoded protein: CASSLQRTRAGELFF.

This chain links TRBV28 with TRBJ1-1; D is ambiguous. Trimming cost V 1 base and J 10 bases, with 16 bases left between them. CDR1 is MDHEN and CDR2 is SYDVKM in the germline V gene. This CDR3 spans 14 amino acids. The CDR3: CASSLSANVESAFF. The CDR3 bases are TGTGCCAGCAGTTTATCAGCGAACGTGGAATCAGCTTTCTTT.